One sample yielded the 23 T cell receptor beta chains listed below, sequenced in a study of blood T cell repertoires in COVID-19. Repertoires were generated with immunoSEQ multiplex PCR, while TCRdb's copy carries only in-frame clones and drops some. This table holds some 78,000 clones, roughly 91% found once. Source material: peripheral blood. The origin of the receptors is a woman between 45 and 60 years old in a cohort sampled during active COVID-19.

This chain joins TRBV15 and TRBJ2-7; 11 bases are a match to TRBD2. Trimming at V came to 5 bases and at J to 2 bases, leaving 2 bases not matched to a gene. This CDR3 has 14 amino acids. The germline CDR1 and CDR2 sequences are LNHNV and YYDKDF (reference sequence). CDR3 nucleotide sequence: TGTGCCACCAGCTCGGGACTAGCGGCCTACGAGCAGTACTTC. Translated, it gives CATSSGLAAYEQYF.

The chain joins TRBV27 to TRBJ2-2; 7 nucleotides match TRBD1. This CDR3 is 15 amino acids long. With 6 bases clipped from V and 7 bases from J, the junction kept 11 bases outside the gene matches. Germline V gene sequence: CDR1 MNHEY, CDR2 SMNVEV (reference sequence). The CDR3 DNA reads TGTGCCAGCAGCCGGAGTGGACAGGTGCTCGGGGAGCTGTTTTTT. Amino acid sequence: CASSRSGQVLGELFF.

This clone was counted a single time. The gene calls are TRBV12-3 or TRBV12-4 and TRBJ2-2, with D unresolved. V was clipped by 6 bases and J by 3 bases, with 8 bases between them. The CDR3 extends over 13 amino acids. DNA for the CDR3: TGTGCCAGCAGCTCCAGTTACACCGGGGAGCTGTTTTTT. Translation gives CASSSSYTGELFF.

The chain carries TRBV7-3 and TRBJ2-1, with D tentatively TRBD1 (5 bases). Germline V gene data show CDR1 as SGHTA and CDR2 as FQGTGA. V was clipped by 5 bases and J by 0 bases, with 8 bases between them. The CDR3 runs to 14 residues. In DNA, the CDR3 is TGTGCCAGCAGCCCGGACAACTCCTACAATGAGCAGTTCTTC. Amino acid sequence: CASSPDNSYNEQFF. Full variable domain (rest looked up from reference TRBV7-3 and TRBJ2-1): GAGVSQTPSNKVTEKGKYVELRCDPISGHTALYWYRQSLGQGPEFLIYFQGTGAADDSGLPNDRFFAVRPEGSVSTLKIQRTERGDSAVYLCASSPDNSYNEQFFGPGTRLTVL.

Written as DNA, the CDR3 is TGTGCCAGCAGCCTATACAATGAGCAGTTCTTC. Its translation is CASSLYNEQFF. The J gene is TRBJ2-1, the V gene TRBV5-6; no reliable D call. CDR1 SGHDT and CDR2 YYEEEE come from the germline V gene. Trimming took off 4 bases at V and 4 bases at J, with 3 bases between the two ends. The CDR3 loop spans 11 amino acids. Full variable domain (missing parts from reference TRBV5-6 and TRBJ2-1): DAGVTQSPTHLIKTRGQQVTLRCSPKSGHDTVSWYQQALGQGPQFIFQYYEEEERQRGNFPDRFSGHQFPNYSSELNVNALLLGDSALYLCASSLYNEQFFGPGTRLTVL.

Remarks on this clone: Mismatch with germline at one junction end may stem from a read error. This chain connects TRBV7-9 to TRBJ2-5; D is possibly TRBD2 (5 bases). The length of the CDR3 is 15 residues. The germline V gene encodes CDR1 SEHNR and CDR2 FQNEAQ (reference sequence). This chain's CDR3 is CASSVALTEEETQYF. CDR3 in DNA: TGTGCCAGCAGCGTAGCCTTGACGGAGGAAGAGACCCAGTACTTC.

The gene calls are TRBV28 and TRBJ1-3; D is unresolved. Per the germline V gene, CDR1 is MDHEN and CDR2 is SYDVKM. V lost 7 bases and J lost 2, with 12 bases in between. The CDR3 contains 14 residues. The CDR3 protein is CASKLTRTGNTIYF. The CDR3 DNA reads TGTGCCAGCAAACTGACCAGGACTGGAAACACCATATATTTT.

CDR3 sequence: CASTISRGGFRSEQYF. The CDR3 DNA reads as TGTGCCAGCACCATAAGTCGGGGAGGGTTTCGGAGCGAGCAGTACTTC. The chain couples TRBV28 to TRBJ2-7; the match to TRBD2 covers 7 bases. From germline, CDR1 is MDHEN and CDR2 SYDVKM. CDR3 size: 16 residues. Trimming at V came to 7 bases and at J to 6 bases, leaving 18 bases not matched to a gene.

The chain uses TRBV20-1 and TRBJ1-1; D is uncertain. Trimming took off 3 bases at V and 1 base at J, with 12 bases between the two ends. Germline loops: CDR1 DFQATT, CDR2 SNEGSKA (reference sequence). This CDR3 contains 14 residues. DNA for the CDR3: TGCAGTGCTAGTATCGGGAGTACGAACACTGAAGCTTTCTTT. Its translation: CSASIGSTNTEAFF.

In DNA form, the CDR3 reads TGTGCCAGCTCAGGGGGACTCAACAATGAGCAGTTCTTC. Translating it yields CASSGGLNNEQFF. This sequence joins TRBV18 and TRBJ2-1, with a possible D match to TRBD2 (6 bases). Trimming left V 5 bases short and J 5 bases short, with 10 bases between. The CDR3 sequence is 13 residues long. Germline values: CDR1 KGHSH, CDR2 LQKENI.

CDR3 amino acids: CASSPWPSGDYNEQFF. For the CDR3, the DNA is TGTGCCAGCAGCCCCTGGCCTAGCGGGGATTACAATGAGCAGTTCTTC. V and J are TRBV9 and TRBJ2-1; TRBD2 aligns across 9 bases. Germline V CDR1 and CDR2: SGDLS, YYNGEE. The CDR3 is 16 residues long. V was pared by 4 bases and J by 4 bases, with 9 bases of the junction left unmatched.

This clone was detected once. The rearrangement links TRBV15 to TRBJ2-7, with TRBD2 matching 12 bases. Trimming at V came to 7 bases and at J to 4 bases, leaving 8 bases not matched to a gene. CDR3 size: 15 residues. CDR1 is LNHNV, CDR2 YYDKDF, per germline (reference sequence). The CDR3 sequence is CATKPGLAGMYEQYF. CDR3 sequence (DNA): TGTGCCACCAAACCGGGACTAGCGGGTATGTACGAGCAGTACTTC.

V gene TRBV27 combines with J gene TRBJ2-7; D possibly corresponds to TRBD1 (6 bases). V was clipped by 5 bases and J by 6 bases, with 17 bases between them. This CDR3 has 14 amino acids. CDR1 MNHEY and CDR2 SMNVEV come from the germline V gene (reference sequence). The CDR3 region has the DNA TGTGCCAGCAGTCTTGGACTCGAACAGGGCGAGCAGTACTTC. The encoded protein is CASSLGLEQGEQYF.

The J gene is TRBJ2-5, the V gene TRBV7-3; 7 bases fit TRBD1. Germline V gene lookup returns CDR1 SGHTA and CDR2 FQGTGA. V was clipped by 5 bases and J by 4 bases; unmatched bases: 10. This CDR3 has 15 residues. CDR3 amino acids: CASSQTGTETETQYF. For the CDR3, the DNA is TGTGCCAGCAGCCAAACCGGGACAGAAACAGAGACCCAGTACTTC. The whole variable domain, remainder taken from reference TRBV7-3 and TRBJ2-5, is GAGVSQTPSNKVTEKGKYVELRCDPISGHTALYWYRQSLGQGPEFLIYFQGTGAADDSGLPNDRFFAVRPEGSVSTLKIQRTERGDSAVYLCASSQTGTETETQYFGPGTRLLVL.

V gene TRBV19 combines with J gene TRBJ1-5; 9 bases agree with TRBD1. V lost 5 bases and J lost 8; bases outside the gene matches: 7. Germline V gene lookup returns CDR1 LNHDA and CDR2 SQIVND (reference sequence). This CDR3 comprises 14 residues. The CDR3: CASSLQGAWEPQHF. The CDR3 DNA reads as TGTGCCAGTAGTTTACAGGGGGCTTGGGAGCCCCAGCATTTT. The full variable domain, completed using reference TRBV19 and TRBJ1-5, is DGGITQSPKYLFRKEGQNVTLSCEQNLNHDAMYWYRQDPGQGLRLIYYSQIVNDFQKGDIAEGYSVSREKKESFPLTVTSAQKNPTAFYLCASSLQGAWEPQHFGDGTRLSIL.

The chain carries TRBV28 and TRBJ2-1; 13 bases match TRBD2. V shed 2 bases and J 1 base; nucleotides not matched to a gene: 14. The CDR3 runs to 21 residues. Germline V gene sequence: CDR1 MDHEN, CDR2 SYDVKM. The CDR3 region has the DNA TGTGCCAGCAGTTTACCCTCCCGACTAGCGGGAGGCCCCTTATCCTACAATGAGCAGTTCTTC. Protein product: CASSLPSRLAGGPLSYNEQFF.

This clone was seen just once. The chain combines TRBV6-5 with TRBJ1-1; possible D gene TRBD1, 5 bases. This CDR3 comprises 14 residues. Germline V gene lookup returns CDR1 MNHEY and CDR2 SVGAGI. The V end lost 2 bases, the J end lost 11 bases, and 18 bases lay between the germline ends. CDR3 region: CASSYVGTLGGAFF. In DNA form, the CDR3 reads TGTGCCAGCAGTTACGTGGGGACTCTTGGGGGGGCTTTCTTT.

The chain carries TRBV28 and TRBJ2-7, with 8 bases fitting TRBD1. CDR1 MDHEN and CDR2 SYDVKM come from the germline V gene. V shed 2 bases, J shed 1 base, and the junction held 4 bases outside the gene matches. The CDR3 runs 15 residues. The chain's CDR3 is CASSLGDRPSYEQYF. The CDR3 DNA sequence: TGTGCCAGCAGTTTAGGGGACAGGCCTTCCTACGAGCAGTACTTC.

CDR3 region: CASSLGQGGGYTF. CDR3 DNA: TGTGCCAGCAGCTTAGGACAGGGGGGTGGCTACACCTTC. The genes are TRBV7-9 and TRBJ1-2, with 9 bases fitting TRBD1. The germline gives CDR1 SEHNR, CDR2 FQNEAQ (reference sequence). This CDR3 is 13 amino acids long. V trimming: 1 base; J trimming: 7 bases; junction bases outside the gene matches: 1. The variable domain in full, with the rest retrieved from reference TRBV7-9 and TRBJ1-2, is DTGVSQNPRHKITKRGQNVTFRCDPISEHNRLYWYRQTLGQGPEFLTYFQNEAQLEKSRLLSDRFSAERPKGSFSTLEIQRTEQGDSAMYLCASSLGQGGGYTFGSGTRLTVV.

This clone was counted a single time. The V call is TRBV6-5, the J call TRBJ2-7; D possibly corresponds to TRBD1 (6 bases). Trimming pared 0 bases from V and 3 bases from J, leaving 6 bases between. The CDR3 consists of 13 residues. Germline V lookup: CDR1 MNHEY, CDR2 SVGAGI. The CDR3, as DNA: TGTGCCAGCAGTTACTCCAGGGGCTACGAGCAGTACTTC. Its protein is CASSYSRGYEQYF.

The genes are TRBV18 and TRBJ2-2; TRBD2 agrees at 8 bases. The V segment lost 3 bases and the J segment 6 bases; nucleotides outside the gene matches: 9. Germline V lookup: CDR1 KGHSH, CDR2 LQKENI. This CDR3 is 16 amino acids long. The CDR3 nucleotides read TGTGCCAGCTCACCTAGGGCCAGCGGGAGAGCCGGGGAGCTGTTTTTT. It specifies CASSPRASGRAGELFF.

The chain links TRBV5-8 to TRBJ2-7, with 7 bases matching TRBD2. CDR1 is SGHTS, CDR2 YDEGEE, per germline. The trim removed 2 bases at V and 5 bases at J, leaving 7 bases unmatched. This CDR3 is 14 amino acids long. CDR3 residues: CASSFALAVHEQYF. DNA of the CDR3: TGTGCCAGCAGCTTCGCCCTAGCGGTCCACGAGCAGTACTTC.

The J gene is TRBJ2-7, the V gene TRBV28, with D hard to call. The length of the CDR3 is 14 residues. Per germline, CDR1 MDHEN and CDR2 SYDVKM. Trimming pared 6 bases from V and 7 bases from J, leaving 19 bases between. For the CDR3, the DNA is TGTGCCAGCAGCCTTAGTCGGAGAATGGATGAGCAGTACTTC. It is translated as CASSLSRRMDEQYF.